The clone carrying this T cell receptor (beta chain) has more than one count but fewer than ten. Its antigen is as yet unknown. At the time of sampling, donors were nominally healthy, though unrecorded immune exposures were likely. The entry originates in a study of cytomegalovirus exposure and HLA in healthy donors. Study outcomes and limitations: Rarity characterized most TCR sequences, yet some public TCRs appeared in many donors. An analysis done earlier found most TCR beta V segments productive about 87% or about 30% of the time.

The CDR3 consists of 12 residues. Germline CDR1 is MNHNY and CDR2 is SVGAGI (reference sequence). Trimming pared 7 bases from V and 7 bases from J, leaving 13 bases between. The primer mix had 60 Vbeta and 13 Jbeta primers. Clones were read by immunoSEQ multiplex PCR, and TCRdb kept only the in-frame ones, dropping some. The data show 130,000 to 150,000 clones, about three quarters seen once. This chain links TRBV6-6 with TRBJ1-1; no definite D call. The TCR originated in a male donor in good health and CMV-seropositive. Specimen: PBMCs. The CDR3 loop is CASIWSGDEAFF. CDR3 DNA: TGTGCCAGCATCTGGTCCGGAGATGAAGCTTTCTTT.